Each of the 29 T cell receptor beta chains below was sequenced from the same sample in a study of OX40 agonist ivuxolimab in advanced cancers. Repertoires were generated with immunoSEQ multiplex PCR, while TCRdb's copy carries only in-frame clones and drops some. The sample has 60,000 or so clones; 70% to 85% are singletons. The sequences come from CD4+ or CD8+ T cells sorted from blood, collected in a trial of the OX40 agonist ivuxolimab. The receptors were sampled from an adult with an advanced solid tumor such as melanoma, head and neck, liver or kidney cancer.

This chain links TRBV28 with TRBJ2-3; D is perhaps TRBD1 (6 bases). The V gene's germline CDR1 is MDHEN and CDR2 SYDVKM. The CDR3 runs to 15 residues. Trimming removed 5 bases from V and 2 bases from J, with 14 bases in between. As DNA, the CDR3 is TGTGCCAGCAGTCGCGTGAACAGGGACACAGATACGCAGTATTTT. It translates to CASSRVNRDTDTQYF.

The rearrangement links TRBV18 to TRBJ1-1; D unresolved. This CDR3 has 11 amino acids. Trimming left V 6 bases short and J 4 bases short, with 6 bases between. Germline V gene lookup returns CDR1 KGHSH and CDR2 LQKENI. CDR3 in DNA: TGTGCCAGCTCCCAAACCACTGAAGCTTTCTTT. Amino acid sequence: CASSQTTEAFF.

J is TRBJ1-1 and V is TRBV10-3; the D gene is possibly TRBD1 (5 bases). Germline V gene lookup returns CDR1 ENHRY and CDR2 SYGVKD. V lost 3 bases and J lost 5, with 16 bases in between. This CDR3 spans 15 amino acids. The CDR3 DNA reads as TGTGCCATCAGTGAAGGGCCGGCGGGGCGGACTGAAGCTTTCTTT. It is translated as CAISEGPAGRTEAFF.

The genes are TRBV6-1 and TRBJ1-3; no definite D call. From germline, CDR1 is MNHNS and CDR2 SASEGT. Deletions cut 8 bases from V and 1 base from J, with 12 bases between. CDR3 length: 14 amino acids. This CDR3 reads CASLKAGSGNTIYF. CDR3 DNA: TGTGCCAGCCTTAAAGCGGGATCTGGAAACACCATATATTTT.

The chain couples TRBV6-1 to TRBJ1-3, with a tentative D call TRBD1 (5 bases). CDR3 size: 13 residues. Trimming removed 10 bases from V and 2 bases from J, with 12 bases in between. Germline CDR1 reads MNHNS; CDR2 reads SASEGT. The CDR3 DNA reads TGTGCCATACGACAGTACGCTGGAAACACCATATATTTT. Encoded protein: CAIRQYAGNTIYF.

The chain is built from TRBV7-3 and TRBJ1-3; weak D call: TRBD1 (5 bases). Germline V gene lookup returns CDR1 SGHTA and CDR2 FQGTGA. The CDR3 has 16 residues. With 5 bases removed from V and 0 bases from J, the gap between germline ends came to 14 bases. The CDR3 sequence: CASSANPGHSGNTIYF. DNA for the CDR3: TGTGCCAGCAGCGCCAATCCGGGGCACTCTGGAAACACCATATATTTT.

This chain links TRBV5-1 with TRBJ2-5; TRBD2 agrees at 12 bases. CDR1 and CDR2 (germline): SGHRS, YFSETQ. This CDR3 is built from 16 residues. V lost 1 base and J lost 7; bases outside the gene matches: 8. This CDR3 reads CASSLTTSGGTGTQYF. The DNA of the CDR3 is TGCGCCAGCAGCTTGACGACTAGCGGGGGAACGGGGACCCAGTACTTC.

The rearrangement joins TRBV2 to TRBJ1-5, with 8 bases identical to TRBD1. The CDR3 contains 15 residues. J lost 9 bases, V lost 6 bases, and 13 bases had no gene match. The V gene's germline CDR1 is SNHLY and CDR2 FYNNEI. The CDR3 here is CASRRGQALGVPQHF. The CDR3 DNA follows: TGTGCCAGCAGGAGGGGACAGGCTTTGGGGGTGCCCCAGCATTTT.

The J gene is TRBJ1-1, the V gene TRBV29-1; TRBD1 agrees at 9 bases. This CDR3 has 15 residues. Germline V CDR1 and CDR2: SQVTM, ANQGSEA. With V trimmed by 2 bases and J by 4 bases, 8 bases remained unmatched. The CDR3 sequence is CSVEKTGTGFTEAFF. In DNA, the CDR3 is TGCAGCGTTGAAAAAACCGGGACAGGGTTCACTGAAGCTTTCTTT. The variable domain in full, completed from reference TRBV29-1 and TRBJ1-1, reads SAVISQKPSRDICQRGTSLTIQCQVDSQVTMMFWYRQQPGQSLTLIATANQGSEATYESGFVIDKFPISRPNLTFSTLTVSNMSPEDSSIYLCSVEKTGTGFTEAFFGQGTRLTVV.

This chain uses TRBV4-1 with TRBJ1-1, with 9 bases aligning to TRBD1. V gave up 2 bases and J gave up 5 bases; unmatched junction bases: 3. Germline V lookup: CDR1 MGHRA, CDR2 YSYEKL. There are 14 residues in the CDR3. In nucleotides, the CDR3 is TGCGCCAGCAGCCAAAGACAGGGGGAAACTGAAGCTTTCTTT. This encodes CASSQRQGETEAFF.

This clone has just a few counts. The gene calls are TRBV11-3 and TRBJ2-3, with TRBD2 identical over 11 bases. Germline values: CDR1 SGHNT, CDR2 YENEEA. The CDR3 spans 18 residues. V dropped 1 base and J dropped 5; count of bases not matched to a gene: 11. The chain's CDR3 is CASSLGAIAGGPGDTQYF. The CDR3 DNA reads TGTGCCAGCAGCTTAGGGGCTATAGCGGGGGGGCCTGGAGATACGCAGTATTTT.

This clone was counted only a few times. The chain has TRBV5-1 and TRBJ2-3, with TRBD1 identical over 10 bases. The CDR3 consists of 16 residues. V was clipped by 7 bases and J by 2 bases; unmatched bases: 10. The V gene's germline CDR1 is SGHRS and CDR2 YFSETQ. The CDR3 sequence: CASSRGTGVATDTQYF. The CDR3 DNA follows: TGCGCCAGCTCACGGGGGACAGGGGTGGCCACAGATACGCAGTATTTT.

The V and J genes are TRBV27 and TRBJ1-6; 9 bases map to TRBD1. The V and J ends lost 0 bases and 9 bases, in that order; junction bases with no gene match: 6. CDR3 length equals 16 residues. CDR1 is MNHEY, CDR2 SMNVEV, per germline (reference sequence). Written as DNA, the CDR3 is TGTGCCAGCAGTTTATCCGATACAGGGGGCCTTTCACCCCTCCACTTT. Protein: CASSLSDTGGLSPLHF.

V and J are TRBV5-1 and TRBJ1-6, with 7 bases aligning to TRBD1. The CDR3 spans 14 residues. The germline gives CDR1 SGHRS, CDR2 YFSETQ. Unmatched junction bases numbered 3, after V lost 2 bases and J lost 7 bases. The CDR3 nucleotides read TGCGCCAGCAGCTTCGGACAGGAGAATTCACCCCTCCACTTT. Its protein is CASSFGQENSPLHF.

This sequence joins TRBV7-6 and TRBJ1-5; D is perhaps TRBD1 (6 bases). CDR3 size: 15 residues. Germline values: CDR1 SGHVS, CDR2 FNYEAQ. Trimming pared 1 base from V and 4 bases from J, leaving 11 bases between. The CDR3 DNA reads TGTGCCAGCAGCTTAGGGGGGGGCCCGAATCAGCCCCAGCATTTT. This encodes CASSLGGGPNQPQHF.

J is TRBJ2-2 and V is TRBV19; 8 nucleotides match TRBD1. J lost 3 bases, V lost 7 bases, and 1 base had no gene match. Germline CDR1 LNHDA, CDR2 SQIVND (reference sequence). CDR3 length: 13 amino acids. CDR3 sequence: CASKQGDTGELFF. CDR3 DNA sequence: TGTGCCAGTAAACAGGGGGACACCGGGGAGCTGTTTTTT.

The chain has TRBV6-1 and TRBJ2-3, with TRBD2 matching over 9 bases. Looked up from germline, CDR1 is MNHNS and CDR2 is SASEGT. The CDR3 sequence is 15 residues long. The junction had 10 bases not matched to a gene; V was cut back by 8 bases and J by 4 bases. CDR3 nucleotides: TGTGCCAGCGTTGTGTCTAGCGGGGCGGCAGATACGCAGTATTTT. This gives the protein CASVVSSGAADTQYF.

This rearrangement joins TRBV25-1 to TRBJ2-5; D unclear. CDR1 MGHDK and CDR2 SYGVNS come from the germline V gene. Trimming stripped 1 base from V and 12 bases from J, with 15 bases between. The CDR3 contains 13 residues. The CDR3 loop reads CASSELTGYEKYF. CDR3 coding DNA: TGTGCCAGCAGTGAATTAACTGGATACGAAAAGTACTTC.

V and J are TRBV18 and TRBJ2-5, with D perhaps matching TRBD1 (6 bases). The CDR3 runs 15 residues. CDR1 KGHSH and CDR2 LQKENI come from the germline V gene. V was trimmed by 5 bases and J by 5 bases, leaving 18 bases between them. In DNA form, the CDR3 reads TGTGCCAGCTCAAGACCGGGACAAATCGCCGAGACCCAGTACTTC. Protein sequence: CASSRPGQIAETQYF.

The chain couples TRBV9 to TRBJ2-3; no definite D call. Germline V gene data show CDR1 as SGDLS and CDR2 as YYNGEE. Trimming left V 0 bases short and J 0 bases short, with 8 bases between. This CDR3 has 15 residues. The CDR3 DNA follows: TGTGCCAGCAGCGTAGCCTCTTCTAGCACAGATACGCAGTATTTT. Translating gives CASSVASSSTDTQYF.

The rearrangement uses TRBV19 and TRBJ2-2; tentative D call: TRBD2 (7 bases). From germline, CDR1 is LNHDA and CDR2 SQIVND (reference sequence). V dropped 7 bases and J dropped 7 bases, with 13 bases sitting between them. This CDR3 region has 13 residues. Here the CDR3 reads CASNRGAVGELFF. The CDR3 DNA reads TGTGCCAGTAATCGGGGGGCAGTCGGGGAGCTGTTTTTT.

The rearrangement uses TRBV5-4 and TRBJ1-1; D is perhaps TRBD1 (5 bases). CDR1 and CDR2 from the germline V gene are SGHNT and YYREEE (reference sequence). Trimming removed 0 bases from V and 3 bases from J, with 15 bases in between. The CDR3 is made up of 16 amino acids. This CDR3 is CASSLGAGTLDTEAFF. CDR3 DNA: TGTGCCAGCAGCTTGGGGGCCGGGACTTTAGACACTGAAGCTTTCTTT.

The chain couples TRBV25-1 to TRBJ1-1; D uncertain. Germline V lookup: CDR1 MGHDK, CDR2 SYGVNS. V lost 2 bases, J lost 0 bases, and 10 bases lay in between. This CDR3 is 15 amino acids long. In DNA, the CDR3 is TGTGCCAGCAGTGAAAACCTCCTCATGAACACTGAAGCTTTCTTT. It yields the protein CASSENLLMNTEAFF.

The chain employs TRBV10-3 and TRBJ1-5; possibly TRBD1 for D (5 bases). Germline V gene sequence: CDR1 ENHRY, CDR2 SYGVKD. This CDR3 is built from 14 residues. Trimming removed 5 bases from V and 2 bases from J, with 10 bases in between. CDR3 nucleotides: TGTGCCATCAGTCAGGGCCTCGGCAATCAGCCCCAGCATTTT. Translated: CAISQGLGNQPQHF.

The CDR3 protein is CASSLEASGRGARTDTQYF. The CDR3 bases are TGTGCCAGCAGCTTAGAGGCTAGCGGCAGGGGGGCACGGACAGATACGCAGTATTTT. The V gene is TRBV11-2, the J gene TRBJ2-3; D may correspond to TRBD1 or TRBD2 (7 bases each). This CDR3 is built from 19 residues. V was pared by 0 bases and J by 3 bases, with 22 bases between. Germline V CDR1 and CDR2: SGHAT, FQNNGV.

The chain links TRBV5-6 to TRBJ1-3, with TRBD1 identical over 7 bases. This CDR3 has 14 residues. CDR1 SGHDT and CDR2 YYEEEE come from the germline V gene. The ends lost 0 bases at V and 8 bases at J; junction bases unmatched: 5. The CDR3 sequence: CASSLETGVDTIYF. The CDR3 nucleotides are TGTGCCAGCAGCTTGGAAACAGGGGTGGACACCATATATTTT. The full variable domain, its missing parts supplied by reference TRBV5-6 and TRBJ1-3, is DAGVTQSPTHLIKTRGQQVTLRCSPKSGHDTVSWYQQALGQGPQFIFQYYEEEERQRGNFPDRFSGHQFPNYSSELNVNALLLGDSALYLCASSLETGVDTIYFGEGSWLTVV.

V and J are TRBV29-1 and TRBJ2-7; 10 nucleotides match TRBD1. J lost 4 bases, V lost 5 bases, and 8 bases had no gene match. The germline CDR1 and CDR2 sequences are SQVTM and ANQGSEA. The length of the CDR3 is 14 residues. For the CDR3, the DNA is TGCAGCGTTATGCGGACAGGGGGAAGGTACGAGCAGTACTTC. The encoded protein is CSVMRTGGRYEQYF.

This chain connects TRBV9 to TRBJ1-5; no firm D call. Trimming shortened V by 0 bases and J by 4 bases, and 11 bases separated the two germline ends. CDR1 SGDLS and CDR2 YYNGEE come from the germline V gene. CDR3 length: 15 residues. The DNA for the CDR3 is TGTGCCAGCAGCGTAGACCCAGATGGGAATCAGCCCCAGCATTTT. As protein: CASSVDPDGNQPQHF.

The chain uses TRBV7-8 and TRBJ1-4; D uncertain. CDR3 length: 16 residues. V was clipped by 0 bases and J by 6 bases, with 14 bases between them. From germline, CDR1 is SGHVS and CDR2 FQNEAQ. The CDR3 sequence: CASSLAWAAIDEKLFF. The CDR3 DNA sequence: TGTGCCAGCAGCTTAGCGTGGGCCGCGATTGATGAAAAACTGTTTTTT.